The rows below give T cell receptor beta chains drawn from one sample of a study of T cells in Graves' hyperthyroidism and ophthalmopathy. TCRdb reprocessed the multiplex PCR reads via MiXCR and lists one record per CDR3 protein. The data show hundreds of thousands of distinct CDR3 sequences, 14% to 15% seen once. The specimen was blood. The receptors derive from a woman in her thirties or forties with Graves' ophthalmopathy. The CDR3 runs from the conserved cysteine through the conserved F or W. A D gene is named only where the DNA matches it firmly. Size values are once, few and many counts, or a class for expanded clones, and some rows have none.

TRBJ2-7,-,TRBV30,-,CAWSRDSEFEQYF,TGTGCCTGGAGTCGTGACAGCGAGTTCGAGCAGTACTTC
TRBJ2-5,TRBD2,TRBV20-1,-,CSASLAGRAETQYF,TGCAGTGCTAGCTTAGCGGGAAGGGCAGAGACCCAGTACTTC
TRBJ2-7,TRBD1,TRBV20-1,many,CSARAGGDDEQYF,TGCAGTGCTAGAGCAGGGGGCGATGACGAGCAGTACTTC
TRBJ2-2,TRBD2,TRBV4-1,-,CASSQARSLAGVTGELFF,TGCGCCAGCAGCCAAGCGAGGAGTCTAGCGGGAGTCACCGGGGAGCTGTTTTTT
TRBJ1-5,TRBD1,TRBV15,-,CATSREGRGRNQPQHF,TGTGCCACCAGCAGAGAGGGCAGGGGGAGGAATCAGCCCCAGCATTTT
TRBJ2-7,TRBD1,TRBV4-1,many,CASPGQGYEQYF,TGCGCCAGTCCGGGACAGGGCTACGAGCAGTACTTC
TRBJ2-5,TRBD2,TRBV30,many,CAWSRGVETQYF,TGTGCCTGGAGTCGGGGGGTGGAGACCCAGTACTTC
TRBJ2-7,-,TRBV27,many,CASSFEGGKVYEQYF,TGTGCCAGCAGTTTTGAGGGGGGAAAGGTCTACGAGCAGTACTTC
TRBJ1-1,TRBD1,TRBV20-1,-,CSASGTGGITEAFF,TGCAGTGCTAGCGGGACAGGGGGCATCACTGAAGCTTTCTTT
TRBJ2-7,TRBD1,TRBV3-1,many,CASSRVGTGEHEQYF,TGTGCCAGCAGCCGCGTCGGGACAGGGGAGCACGAGCAGTACTTC
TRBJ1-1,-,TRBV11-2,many,CASSLGGQLEAFF,TGTGCCAGCAGCTTAGGTGGGCAACTCGAAGCTTTCTTT
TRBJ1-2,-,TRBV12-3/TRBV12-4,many,CASSRTSSSISGYTF,TGTGCCAGCAGTAGGACCTCTAGTTCGATCTCTGGCTACACCTTC
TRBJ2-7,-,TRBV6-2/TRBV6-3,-,CASSSPTRGREQYF,TGTGCCAGCAGCTCCCCCACGCGTGGTCGCGAGCAGTACTTC
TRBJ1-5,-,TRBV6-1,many,CASRGDTGFNQPQHF,TGTGCCAGCAGGGGGGACACAGGGTTTAATCAGCCCCAGCATTTT
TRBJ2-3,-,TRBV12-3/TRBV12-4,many,CASSLGSLDTQYF,TGTGCCAGCAGTTTAGGATCCCTGGATACGCAGTATTTT
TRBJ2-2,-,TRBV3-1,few,CASSQDSGLGTGELFF,TGTGCCAGCAGCCAAGACTCTGGCTTAGGGACCGGGGAGCTGTTTTTT
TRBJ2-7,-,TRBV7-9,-,CASSDSDFEVHEQYF,TGTGCCAGCAGCGACTCTGATTTTGAAGTTCACGAGCAGTACTTC
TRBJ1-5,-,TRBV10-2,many,CASSEGRVNQPQHF,TGCGCCAGCAGTGAGGGCAGGGTCAATCAGCCCCAGCATTTT
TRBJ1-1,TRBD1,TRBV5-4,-,CASSLDRGITEAFF,TGTGCCAGCAGCTTGGACAGGGGAATCACTGAAGCTTTCTTT
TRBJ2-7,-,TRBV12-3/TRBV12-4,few,CASSSSASGSYEQYF,-
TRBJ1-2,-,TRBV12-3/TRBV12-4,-,CASRPAGGADGYTF,TGTGCCAGCAGACCTGCCGGGGGGGCGGATGGCTACACCTTC
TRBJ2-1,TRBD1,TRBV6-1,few,CASTRQGNYNEQFF,TGTGCCAGCACCCGACAGGGGAATTACAATGAGCAGTTCTTC
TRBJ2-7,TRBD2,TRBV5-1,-,CASSAHSGSRGEQYF,TGCGCCAGCAGCGCTCATAGCGGGAGTAGGGGCGAGCAGTACTTC
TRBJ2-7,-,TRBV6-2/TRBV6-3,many,CASTEGGNLYEQYF,TGTGCCAGCACCGAGGGGGGCAATCTCTACGAGCAGTACTTC
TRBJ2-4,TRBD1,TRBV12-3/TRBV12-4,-,CASSLPPGQGKNIQYF,TGTGCCAGCAGTTTGCCCCCCGGACAGGGTAAAAACATTCAGTACTTC
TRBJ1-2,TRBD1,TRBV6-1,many,CASSEGQGGYGYTF,TGTGCCAGCAGTGAAGGACAGGGCGGCTATGGCTACACCTTC
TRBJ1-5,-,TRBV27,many,CASSLWGRDSNQPQHF,TGTGCCAGCAGTTTATGGGGTAGAGATAGCAATCAGCCCCAGCATTTT
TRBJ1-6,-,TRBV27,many,CASSLLSEGRNSPLHF,TGTGCCAGCAGTTTATTGTCGGAAGGCCGCAATTCACCCCTCCACTTT
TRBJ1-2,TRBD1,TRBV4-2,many,CASSQGTTGENYGYTF,TGTGCCAGCAGCCAAGGGACTACAGGGGAGAACTATGGCTACACCTTC
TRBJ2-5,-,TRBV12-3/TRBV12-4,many,CASSLPESQETQYF,TGTGCCAGCAGTTTACCCGAGTCCCAAGAGACCCAGTACTTC
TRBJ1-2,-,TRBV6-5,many,CASSYSTSPARDGYTF,TGTGCCAGCAGTTACTCGACTTCTCCAGCCCGGGATGGCTACACCTTC
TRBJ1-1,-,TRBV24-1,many,CATRGTYTEAFF,TGTGCCACCAGGGGGACGTACACTGAAGCTTTCTTT
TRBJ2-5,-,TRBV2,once,CASSDGETVMETQYF,TGTGCCAGCAGTGATGGGGAAACGGTGATGGAGACCCAGTACTTC
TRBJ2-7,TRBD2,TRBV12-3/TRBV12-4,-,CASSLVLAGPSYEQYF,TGTGCCAGCAGTTTGGTGCTAGCGGGCCCTTCCTACGAGCAGTACTTC
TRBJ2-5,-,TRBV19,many,CASSITGGGTQYF,TGTGCCAGTAGTATAACCGGAGGGGGGACCCAGTACTTC
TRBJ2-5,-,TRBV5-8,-,CASRRRRGQKETQYF,TGTGCCAGCAGAAGACGCCGAGGACAGAAAGAGACCCAGTACTTC
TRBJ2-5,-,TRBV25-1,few,CASSEREETQYF,TGTGCCAGCAGTGAACGGGAAGAGACCCAGTACTTC
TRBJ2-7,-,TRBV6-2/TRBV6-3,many,CASSSPRNYEQYF,TGTGCCAGCAGTTCACCACGGAATTACGAGCAGTACTTC
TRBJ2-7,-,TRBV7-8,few,CASSLIEGYEQYF,TGTGCCAGCAGCTTAATTGAGGGGTACGAGCAGTACTTC
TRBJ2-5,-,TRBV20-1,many,CSAAAPQETQYF,TGCAGTGCAGCTGCCCCCCAAGAGACCCAGTACTTC
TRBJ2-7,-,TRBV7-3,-,CASRVVIYEQYF,TGTGCCAGCAGGGTGGTGATCTACGAGCAGTACTTC
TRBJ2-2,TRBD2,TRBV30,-,CAWSVGTSDTGELFF,TGTGCCTGGAGTGTAGGGACTAGCGACACCGGGGAGCTGTTTTTT
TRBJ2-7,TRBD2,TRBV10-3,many,CATGLAGEGEQYF,TGTGCCACCGGACTAGCGGGAGAGGGCGAGCAGTACTTC
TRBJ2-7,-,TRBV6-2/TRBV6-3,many,CASSSHIGSYEQYF,TGTGCCAGCAGTTCCCATATTGGCTCCTACGAGCAGTACTTC
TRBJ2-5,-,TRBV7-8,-,CASSPGDLTQETQYF,TGTGCCAGCAGCCCGGGGGACTTGACCCAAGAGACCCAGTACTTC
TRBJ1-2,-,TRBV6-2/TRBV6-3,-,CASILNRDNSTRTAGYTF,TGTGCCAGCATCCTCAACCGGGACAACTCCACCAGGACTGCTGGCTACACCTTC
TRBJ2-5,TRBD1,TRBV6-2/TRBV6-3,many,CASSYGQEETQYF,TGTGCCAGCAGTTACGGACAGGAAGAGACCCAGTACTTC
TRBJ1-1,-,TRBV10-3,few,CAIKGNSEAFF,TGTGCCATCAAGGGGAACTCTGAAGCTTTCTTT
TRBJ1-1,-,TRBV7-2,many,CASSLVKGNTEAFF,TGTGCCAGCAGCTTAGTTAAAGGTAACACTGAAGCTTTCTTT
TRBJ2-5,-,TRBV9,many,CASSAQSRVETQYF,TGTGCCAGCAGCGCTCAATCGAGAGTGGAGACCCAGTACTTC
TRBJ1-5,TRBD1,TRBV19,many,CASGTGPVQPQHF,TGTGCCAGTGGGACAGGGCCGGTCCAGCCCCAGCATTTT
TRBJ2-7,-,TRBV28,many,CASRLQAYEQYF,TGTGCCAGCAGGTTACAGGCCTACGAGCAGTACTTC
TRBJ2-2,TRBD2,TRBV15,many,CATRTSGIPNTGELFF,TGTGCCACCAGGACTAGCGGGATTCCAAACACCGGGGAGCTGTTTTTT
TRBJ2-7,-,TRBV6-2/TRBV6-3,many,CASSYGIGLLGEQYF,TGTGCCAGCAGTTACGGTATAGGGCTTTTGGGCGAGCAGTACTTC